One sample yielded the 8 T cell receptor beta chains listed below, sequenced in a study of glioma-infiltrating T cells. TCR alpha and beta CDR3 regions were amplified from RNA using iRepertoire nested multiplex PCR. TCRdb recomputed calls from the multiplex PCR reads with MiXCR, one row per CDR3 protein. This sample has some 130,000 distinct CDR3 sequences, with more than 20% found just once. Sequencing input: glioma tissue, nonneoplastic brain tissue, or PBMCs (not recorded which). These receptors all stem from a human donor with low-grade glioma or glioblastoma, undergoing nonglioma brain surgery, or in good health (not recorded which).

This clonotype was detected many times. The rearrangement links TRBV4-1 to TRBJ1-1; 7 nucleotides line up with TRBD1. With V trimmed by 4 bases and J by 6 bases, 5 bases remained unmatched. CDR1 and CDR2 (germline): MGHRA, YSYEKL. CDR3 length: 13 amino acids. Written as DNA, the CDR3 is TGCGCCAGCAGCCTAGACAGGGAGGCTGAAGCTTTCTTT. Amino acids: CASSLDREAEAFF.

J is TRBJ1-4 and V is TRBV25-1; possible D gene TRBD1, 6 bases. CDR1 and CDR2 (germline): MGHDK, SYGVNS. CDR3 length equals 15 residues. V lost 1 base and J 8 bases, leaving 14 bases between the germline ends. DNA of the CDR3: TGTGCCAGCAGTGAATCAGGCAGGGGAGGGGAAAAACTGTTTTTT. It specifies CASSESGRGGEKLFF. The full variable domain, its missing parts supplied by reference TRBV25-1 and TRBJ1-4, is EADIYQTPRYLVIGTGKKITLECSQTMGHDKMYWYQQDPGMELHLIHYSYGVNSTEKGDLSSESTVSRIRTEHFPLTLESARPSHTSQYLCASSESGRGGEKLFFGSGTQLSVL.

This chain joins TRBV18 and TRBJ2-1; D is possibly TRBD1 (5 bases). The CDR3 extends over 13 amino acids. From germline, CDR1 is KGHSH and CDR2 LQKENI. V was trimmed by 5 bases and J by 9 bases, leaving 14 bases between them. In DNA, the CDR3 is TGTGCCAGCTCAGACCACGAAGGGGCTGAGCAGTTCTTC. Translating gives CASSDHEGAEQFF.

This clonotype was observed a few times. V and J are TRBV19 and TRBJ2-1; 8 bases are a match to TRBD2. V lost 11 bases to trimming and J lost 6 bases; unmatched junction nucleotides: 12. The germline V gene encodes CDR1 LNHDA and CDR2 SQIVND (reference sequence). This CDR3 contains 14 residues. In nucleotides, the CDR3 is TGTGCCGTAGGAACCACCCGGGGGGGCAATGAGCAGTTCTTC. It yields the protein CAVGTTRGGNEQFF.

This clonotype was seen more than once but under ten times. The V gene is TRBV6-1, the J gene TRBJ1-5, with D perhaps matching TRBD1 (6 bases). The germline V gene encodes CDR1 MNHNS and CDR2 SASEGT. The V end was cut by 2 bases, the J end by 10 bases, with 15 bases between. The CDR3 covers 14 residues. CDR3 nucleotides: TGTGCCAGCAGTGAACGTCAGGGGAACCGACCCCAGCATTTT. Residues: CASSERQGNRPQHF.

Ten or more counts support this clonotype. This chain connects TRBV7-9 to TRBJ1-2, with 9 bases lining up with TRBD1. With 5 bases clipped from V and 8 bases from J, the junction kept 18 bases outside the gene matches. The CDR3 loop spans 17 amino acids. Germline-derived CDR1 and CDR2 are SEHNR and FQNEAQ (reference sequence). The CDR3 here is CASSLAGALTGGDGYTF. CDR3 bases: TGTGCCAGCAGCCTTGCCGGGGCTTTGACAGGGGGTGACGGCTACACCTTC. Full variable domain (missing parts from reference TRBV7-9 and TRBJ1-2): DTGVSQNPRHKITKRGQNVTFRCDPISEHNRLYWYRQTLGQGPEFLTYFQNEAQLEKSRLLSDRFSAERPKGSFSTLEIQRTEQGDSAMYLCASSLAGALTGGDGYTFGSGTRLTVV.

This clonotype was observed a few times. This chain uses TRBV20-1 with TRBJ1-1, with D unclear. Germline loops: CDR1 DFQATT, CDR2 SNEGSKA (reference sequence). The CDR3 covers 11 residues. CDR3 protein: CSAYNGGEAFF. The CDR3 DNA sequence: TGCAGCGCTTATAACGGAGGTGAAGCTTTCTTT.

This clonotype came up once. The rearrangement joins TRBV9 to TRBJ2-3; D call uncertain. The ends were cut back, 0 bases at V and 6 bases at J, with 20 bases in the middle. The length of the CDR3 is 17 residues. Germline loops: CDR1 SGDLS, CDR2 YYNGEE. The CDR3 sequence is CASSVGLRVRIVDTQYF. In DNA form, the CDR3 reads TGTGCCAGCAGCGTAGGATTACGGGTCCGAATCGTGGATACGCAGTATTTT.